This T cell receptor beta chain emerged from a study of beta chain features in type 1 diabetes. Markers CD45RO/CCR7/CD25/CD127/CD95/CD27 served to sort CD4+ naive, central memory, regulatory and stem cell-like memory cells. The isolated RNA, all of it, was reverse transcribed, so expressed TCRB transcripts were what got sequenced. The protocol was immunoSEQ multiplex PCR, while the TCRdb copy is restricted to in-frame clones and leaves out a portion. This sample has 15,000 or so clones, with 55% to 70% found just once. CDR1 is LNHNV, CDR2 YYDKDF, per germline (reference sequence). Trimming removed 3 bases from V and 5 bases from J, with 16 bases in between. This CDR3 is built from 15 residues. On this clone itself: Its cognate antigen is unknown.

Study outcomes and limitations: Significant though moderate, a shortening of TCRB CDR3s appeared in all four CD4+ subsets of Type 1 diabetes patients.

Sequencing used Tregs from blood. The clonotype was recovered from a man aged 30-40 years with type 1 diabetes. This chain uses TRBV15 with TRBJ2-5; perhaps TRBD1 as D (5 bases). The CDR3 DNA follows: TGTGCCACCAGCAGGGACAAGGGGTATGGGGAGACCCAGTACTTC. Its translation: CATSRDKGYGETQYF.